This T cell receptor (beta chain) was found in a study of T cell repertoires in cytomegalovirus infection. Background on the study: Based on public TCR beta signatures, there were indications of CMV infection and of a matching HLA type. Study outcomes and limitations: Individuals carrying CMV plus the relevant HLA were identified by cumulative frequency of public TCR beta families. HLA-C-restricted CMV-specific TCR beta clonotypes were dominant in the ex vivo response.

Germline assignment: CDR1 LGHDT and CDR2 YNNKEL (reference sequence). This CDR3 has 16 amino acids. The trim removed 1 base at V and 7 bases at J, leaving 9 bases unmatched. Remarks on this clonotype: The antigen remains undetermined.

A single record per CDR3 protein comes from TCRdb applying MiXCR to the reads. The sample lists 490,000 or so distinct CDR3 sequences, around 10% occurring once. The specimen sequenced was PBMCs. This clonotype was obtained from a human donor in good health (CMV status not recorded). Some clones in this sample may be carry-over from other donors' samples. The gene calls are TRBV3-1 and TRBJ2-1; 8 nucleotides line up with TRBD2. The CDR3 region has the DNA TGTGCCAGCAGCCAAGTTGGGCGGGGGGCGGCAAATGAGCAGTTCTTC. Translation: CASSQVGRGAANEQFF.